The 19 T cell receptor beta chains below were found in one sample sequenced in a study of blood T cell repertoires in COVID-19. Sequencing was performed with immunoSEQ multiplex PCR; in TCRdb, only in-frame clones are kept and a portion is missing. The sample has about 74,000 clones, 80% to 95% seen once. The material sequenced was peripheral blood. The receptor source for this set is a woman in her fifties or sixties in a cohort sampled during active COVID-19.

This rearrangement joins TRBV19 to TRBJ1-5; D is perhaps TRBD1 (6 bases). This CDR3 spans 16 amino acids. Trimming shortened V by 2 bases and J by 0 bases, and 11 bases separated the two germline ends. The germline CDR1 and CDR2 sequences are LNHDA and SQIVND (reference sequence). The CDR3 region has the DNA TGTGCCAGTAGTATATCAGGGGCCTATAGCAATCAGCCCCAGCATTTT. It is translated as CASSISGAYSNQPQHF.

CDR3 in amino acids: CASSFGVGGVTEAFF. The CDR3 DNA sequence: TGTGCCAGCAGTTTCGGGGTTGGGGGGGTAACTGAAGCTTTCTTT. V gene TRBV6-5 combines with J gene TRBJ1-1, with D possibly matching TRBD1 (5 bases). CDR3 length: 15 amino acids. Germline CDR1 is MNHEY and CDR2 is SVGAGI. V dropped 4 bases and J dropped 5 bases, with 17 bases sitting between them.

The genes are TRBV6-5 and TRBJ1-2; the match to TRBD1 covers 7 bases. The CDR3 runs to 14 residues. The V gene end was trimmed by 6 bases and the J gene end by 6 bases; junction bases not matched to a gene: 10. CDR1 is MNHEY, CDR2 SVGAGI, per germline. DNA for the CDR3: TGTGCCAGCAGCCCCTCTACAGGGGTCGATGGCTACACCTTC. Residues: CASSPSTGVDGYTF.

CDR3 sequence (DNA): TGTGCCAGTAGTAAGGCGCGACAGGGGACTTATGGCTACACCTTC. Protein product: CASSKARQGTYGYTF. This rearrangement joins TRBV19 to TRBJ1-2, with 8 positions matching TRBD1. The CDR3 is 15 amino acids. Per the germline V gene, CDR1 is LNHDA and CDR2 is SQIVND (reference sequence). J was trimmed by 5 bases and V by 4 bases; bases with no gene match: 9.

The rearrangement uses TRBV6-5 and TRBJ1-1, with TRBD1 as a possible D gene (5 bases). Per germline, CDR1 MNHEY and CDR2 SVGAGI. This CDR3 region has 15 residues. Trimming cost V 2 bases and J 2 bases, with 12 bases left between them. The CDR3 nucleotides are TGTGCCAGCAGTTACGAGTATAGGGGTAACACTGAAGCTTTCTTT. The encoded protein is CASSYEYRGNTEAFF.

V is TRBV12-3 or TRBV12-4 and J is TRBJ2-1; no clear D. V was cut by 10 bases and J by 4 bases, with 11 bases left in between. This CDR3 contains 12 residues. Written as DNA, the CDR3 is TGTGCCACTTCAACTCGGTACAATGAGCAGTTCTTC. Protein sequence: CATSTRYNEQFF.

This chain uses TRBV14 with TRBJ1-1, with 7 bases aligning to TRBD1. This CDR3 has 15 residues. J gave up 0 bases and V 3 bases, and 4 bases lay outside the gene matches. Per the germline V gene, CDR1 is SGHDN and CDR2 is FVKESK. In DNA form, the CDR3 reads TGTGCCAGCAGCCAGGAAGGGGGCATGAACACTGAAGCTTTCTTT. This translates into CASSQEGGMNTEAFF.

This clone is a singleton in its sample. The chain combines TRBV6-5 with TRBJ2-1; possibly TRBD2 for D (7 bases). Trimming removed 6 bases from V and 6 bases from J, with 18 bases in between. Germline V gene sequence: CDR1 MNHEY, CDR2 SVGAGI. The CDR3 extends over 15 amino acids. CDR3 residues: CASSNSGGAFNEQFF. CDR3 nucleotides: TGTGCCAGCAGCAACTCGGGGGGCGCTTTCAATGAGCAGTTCTTC.

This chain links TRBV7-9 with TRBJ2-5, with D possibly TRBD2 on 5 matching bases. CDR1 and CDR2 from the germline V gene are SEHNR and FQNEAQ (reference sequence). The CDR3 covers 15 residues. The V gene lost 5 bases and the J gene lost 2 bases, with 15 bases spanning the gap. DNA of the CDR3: TGTGCCAGCAGCCAACTAGTTCCCTTTCAAGAGACCCAGTACTTC. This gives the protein CASSQLVPFQETQYF.

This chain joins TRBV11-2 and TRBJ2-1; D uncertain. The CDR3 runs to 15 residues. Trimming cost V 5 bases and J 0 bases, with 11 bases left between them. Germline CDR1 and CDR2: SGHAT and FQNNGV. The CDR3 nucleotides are TGTGCCAGCAGCCCACGACTCAGCTCCTACAATGAGCAGTTCTTC. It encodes CASSPRLSSYNEQFF.

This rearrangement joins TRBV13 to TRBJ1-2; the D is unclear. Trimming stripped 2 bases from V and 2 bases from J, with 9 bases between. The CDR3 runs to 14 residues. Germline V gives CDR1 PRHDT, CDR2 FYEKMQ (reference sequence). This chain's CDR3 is CASSLSAGNYGYTF. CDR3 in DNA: TGTGCCAGCAGCTTAAGCGCGGGGAACTATGGCTACACCTTC.

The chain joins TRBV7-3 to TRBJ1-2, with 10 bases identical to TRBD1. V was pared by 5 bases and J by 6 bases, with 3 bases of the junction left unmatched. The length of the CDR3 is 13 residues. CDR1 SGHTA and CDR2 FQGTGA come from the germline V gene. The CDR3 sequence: CASSKGTGDGYTF. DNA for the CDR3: TGTGCCAGCAGCAAAGGGACAGGGGATGGCTACACCTTC.

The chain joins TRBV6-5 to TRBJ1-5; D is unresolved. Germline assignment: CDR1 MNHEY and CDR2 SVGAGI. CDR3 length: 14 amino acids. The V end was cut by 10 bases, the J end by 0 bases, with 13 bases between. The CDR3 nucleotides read TGTGCCATCTCGTGGGTAGCTAGCAATCAGCCCCAGCATTTT. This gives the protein CAISWVASNQPQHF.

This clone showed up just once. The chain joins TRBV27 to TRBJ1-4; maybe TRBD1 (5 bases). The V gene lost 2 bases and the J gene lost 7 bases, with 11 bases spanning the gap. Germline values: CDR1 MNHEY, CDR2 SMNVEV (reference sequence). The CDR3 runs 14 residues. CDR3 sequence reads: CASSLGQGFEKLFF. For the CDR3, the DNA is TGTGCCAGCAGTTTAGGGCAGGGTTTTGAAAAACTGTTTTTT.

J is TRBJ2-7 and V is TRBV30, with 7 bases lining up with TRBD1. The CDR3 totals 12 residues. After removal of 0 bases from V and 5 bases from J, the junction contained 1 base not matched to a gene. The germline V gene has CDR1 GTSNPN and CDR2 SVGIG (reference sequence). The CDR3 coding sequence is TGTGCCTGGAGTGTAGGGGGCGACGAGCAGTACTTC. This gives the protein CAWSVGGDEQYF.

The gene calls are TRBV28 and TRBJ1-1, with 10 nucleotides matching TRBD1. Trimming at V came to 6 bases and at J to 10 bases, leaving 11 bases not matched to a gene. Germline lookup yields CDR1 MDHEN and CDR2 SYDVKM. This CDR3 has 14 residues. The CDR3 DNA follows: TGTGCCAGCAGAAGACAGGGGGCCGATACGGGAGCTTTCTTT. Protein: CASRRQGADTGAFF.

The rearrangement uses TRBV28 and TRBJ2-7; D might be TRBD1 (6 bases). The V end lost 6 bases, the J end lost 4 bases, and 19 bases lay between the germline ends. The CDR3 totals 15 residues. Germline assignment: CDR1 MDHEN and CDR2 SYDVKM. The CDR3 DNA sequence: TGTGCCAGCAGAAACCCAGGGGCCCACACTTACGAGCAGTACTTC. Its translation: CASRNPGAHTYEQYF.

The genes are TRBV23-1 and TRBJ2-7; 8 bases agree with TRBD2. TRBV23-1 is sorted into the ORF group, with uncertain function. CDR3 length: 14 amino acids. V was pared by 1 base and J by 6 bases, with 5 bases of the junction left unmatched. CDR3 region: CASSQLRGAGEQYF. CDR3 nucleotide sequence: TGCGCCAGCAGTCAATTGCGGGGGGCGGGCGAGCAGTACTTC.

Written as DNA, the CDR3 is TGTGCCAGCAGTTTATGGGGGGGGGATAATGAAAAACTGTTTTTT. Amino acid sequence: CASSLWGGDNEKLFF. This chain uses TRBV28 with TRBJ1-4; D possibly corresponds to TRBD1 (5 bases). The V end was cut by 0 bases, the J end by 4 bases, with 9 bases between. Germline lookup yields CDR1 MDHEN and CDR2 SYDVKM. The CDR3 contains 15 residues.